Shown below are 21 T cell receptor beta chains from a single sample sequenced in a study of blood T cell repertoires in COVID-19. Data came from immunoSEQ multiplex PCR; TCRdb stores just in-frame clones and leaves some out. This repertoire shows about 55,000 clones, 85% found once; its top ten account for about 13%. Sequencing used peripheral blood. These receptors were collected from a human donor in a cohort sampled during active COVID-19.

This clone was picked up a small number of times. V gene TRBV3-1 (or the pseudogene TRBV3-2) combines with J gene TRBJ1-5, with a possible D match to TRBD1 (6 bases). Germline V gene sequence: CDR1 LGHDT, CDR2 YNNKEL (reference sequence). Between the trimmed V and J ends, which lost 4 bases and 3 bases, there was a span of 13 bases. The CDR3 totals 15 residues. CDR3 sequence reads: CASSLRGGTNQPQHF. The CDR3 nucleotides are TGTGCCAGCAGCCTCAGGGGCGGAACCAATCAGCCCCAGCATTTT.

J is TRBJ2-7 and V is TRBV25-1; 13 nucleotides align to TRBD2. From germline, CDR1 is MGHDK and CDR2 SYGVNS. The CDR3 runs 17 residues. V lost 4 bases to trimming and J lost 0 bases; unmatched junction nucleotides: 6. The CDR3 region is CASSATSGRSSSYEQYF. Here the CDR3 DNA reads TGTGCCAGCAGTGCGACTAGCGGGAGGTCTAGCTCCTACGAGCAGTACTTC.

The chain couples TRBV6-5 to TRBJ2-3; 8 nucleotides align to TRBD1. Trimming took 6 bases from V and 4 from J; bases not matched to a gene: 6. This CDR3 comprises 14 residues. Germline V gives CDR1 MNHEY, CDR2 SVGAGI. The CDR3 sequence is CASRTGVGPDTQYF. The CDR3 DNA follows: TGTGCCAGCAGGACAGGGGTCGGTCCAGATACGCAGTATTTT.

The chain links TRBV19 to TRBJ2-7; unclear D gene. This CDR3 region has 13 residues. CDR1 and CDR2 from the germline V gene are LNHDA and SQIVND (reference sequence). The V and J ends lost 4 bases and 0 bases respectively, with 7 bases between them. The DNA for the CDR3 is TGTGCCAGTAGTACACCCAGCTCCTACGAGCAGTACTTC. As protein: CASSTPSSYEQYF.

The chain uses TRBV4-3 and TRBJ1-5; D possibly corresponds to TRBD1 (6 bases). This CDR3 spans 14 amino acids. Trimming stripped 4 bases from V and 9 bases from J, with 16 bases between. Germline CDR1 LGHNA, CDR2 YSLEER. The DNA of the CDR3 is TGCGCCAGCAGCCCGGGCAGGGGTTTGTGGCCCCAGCATTTT. Its protein is CASSPGRGLWPQHF.

This sequence joins TRBV7-3 and TRBJ2-5; 8 bases are shared with TRBD1. The CDR3 length is 15 residues. Germline V CDR1 and CDR2: SGHTA, FQGTGA. The junction had 4 bases not matched to a gene; V was cut back by 3 bases and J by 1 base. The CDR3 DNA follows: TGTGCCAGCAGCTTTCAAGGACAGGGCCAAGAGACCCAGTACTTC. Protein sequence: CASSFQGQGQETQYF.

The V and J genes are TRBV7-9 and TRBJ2-2; 8 bases map to TRBD2. The CDR3 loop spans 18 amino acids. V lost 2 bases to trimming and J lost 4 bases; unmatched junction nucleotides: 12. Germline CDR1 and CDR2: SEHNR and FQNEAQ (reference sequence). CDR3 loop: CASSLPAGRAMGTGELFF. CDR3 sequence (DNA): TGTGCCAGCAGCTTACCGGCCGGGAGGGCCATGGGCACCGGGGAGCTGTTTTTT. Together with reference TRBV7-9 and TRBJ2-2, the CDR3 gives the full variable domain: DTGVSQNPRHKITKRGQNVTFRCDPISEHNRLYWYRQTLGQGPEFLTYFQNEAQLEKSRLLSDRFSAERPKGSFSTLEIQRTEQGDSAMYLCASSLPAGRAMGTGELFFGEGSRLTVL.

This sequence joins TRBV12-3 or TRBV12-4 and TRBJ2-7; 7 bases are shared with TRBD1. The CDR3 contains 13 residues. The V segment lost 5 bases and the J segment 5 bases; nucleotides outside the gene matches: 6. The CDR3 spells CASSLDRVHEQYF. Written as DNA, the CDR3 is TGTGCCAGCAGTCTCGACAGGGTCCACGAGCAGTACTTC.

The rearrangement links TRBV28 to TRBJ2-2; 12 positions match TRBD2. The ends lost 5 bases at V and 4 bases at J; junction bases unmatched: 11. CDR1 is MDHEN and CDR2 is SYDVKM in the germline V gene. This CDR3 has 18 amino acids. CDR3 nucleotides: TGTGCCAGCAGTCATAGACTAGCGGGAGTGGGAGGCACCGGGGAGCTGTTTTTT. Translating it yields CASSHRLAGVGGTGELFF.

The chain has TRBV9 and TRBJ2-7; 7 positions match TRBD2. The CDR3 contains 16 residues. Trimming at V came to 4 bases and at J to 5 bases, leaving 15 bases not matched to a gene. The germline V gene encodes CDR1 SGDLS and CDR2 YYNGEE. The CDR3 here is CASSPEIAGLVDEQYF. DNA of the CDR3: TGTGCCAGCAGCCCAGAGATAGCGGGCTTAGTAGACGAGCAGTACTTC.

V and J are TRBV10-1 and TRBJ2-5; 12 nucleotides agree with TRBD2. The CDR3 spans 18 residues. With 6 bases clipped from V and 2 bases from J, the junction kept 13 bases outside the gene matches. The germline CDR1 and CDR2 sequences are WNHNN and SYGVQD (reference sequence). Here the CDR3 reads CASSFGLAGRGSQETQYF. Written as DNA, the CDR3 is TGCGCCAGCAGCTTCGGACTAGCGGGACGGGGGTCACAAGAGACCCAGTACTTC.

This clone appeared once. The chain links TRBV11-3 to TRBJ2-3, with TRBD1 as a possible D gene (5 bases). Germline lookup yields CDR1 SGHNT and CDR2 YENEEA. The CDR3 loop spans 17 amino acids. Trimming pared 8 bases from V and 1 base from J, leaving 22 bases between. Written as DNA, the CDR3 is TGTGCCAGCTTTCCGATCGGTACCCGCAGGGGCACAGATACGCAGTATTTT. Its protein is CASFPIGTRRGTDTQYF.

The rearrangement uses TRBV5-1 and TRBJ2-3; TRBD2 agrees at 8 bases. Germline CDR1 is SGHRS and CDR2 is YFSETQ. V gave up 0 bases and J gave up 4 bases; unmatched junction bases: 16. This CDR3 is built from 19 residues. As DNA, the CDR3 is TGCGCCAGCAGCTTGGGGACCTTTATTGCGGGAGGAAAGGCAGATACGCAGTATTTT. It translates to CASSLGTFIAGGKADTQYF. The variable domain in full, completed from reference TRBV5-1 and TRBJ2-3, reads KAGVTQTPRYLIKTRGQQVTLSCSPISGHRSVSWYQQTPGQGLQFLFEYFSETQRNKGNFPGRFSGRQFSNSRSEMNVSTLELGDSALYLCASSLGTFIAGGKADTQYFGPGTRLTVL.

The V and J genes are TRBV30 and TRBJ2-6; 7 nucleotides align to TRBD2. Looked up from germline, CDR1 is GTSNPN and CDR2 is SVGIG (reference sequence). The CDR3 runs 15 residues. V was clipped by 4 bases and J by 4 bases; unmatched bases: 7. CDR3 residues: CAWTPGGGGANVLTF. As DNA, the CDR3 is TGTGCCTGGACCCCGGGGGGTGGCGGGGCCAACGTCCTGACTTTC.

This chain connects TRBV6-5 to TRBJ1-6; TRBD1 matches at 8 bases. CDR1 is MNHEY and CDR2 is SVGAGI in the germline V gene. CDR3 length equals 14 residues. The J segment lost 7 bases and the V segment lost 9 bases, leaving 8 bases of the junction unmatched. The CDR3 DNA is TGTGCCAGTAACCTGGACAGGGAAAATTCACCCCTCCACTTT. Translation: CASNLDRENSPLHF.

Here the CDR3 reads CASSLRQGGSVTGELFF. The CDR3 DNA reads TGCGCCAGCAGCTTGAGGCAGGGTGGTTCAGTCACCGGGGAGCTGTTTTTT. The V and J genes are TRBV5-1 and TRBJ2-2, with D possibly matching TRBD1 (5 bases). The germline gives CDR1 SGHRS, CDR2 YFSETQ. V dropped 1 base and J dropped 4 bases, with 17 bases sitting between them. The CDR3 runs 17 residues.

This sequence joins TRBV7-2 and TRBJ2-1; D perhaps matches TRBD2 (5 bases). The V gene lost 2 bases and the J gene lost 2 bases, with 13 bases spanning the gap. In germline, CDR1 is SGHTA, CDR2 FQGNSA. There are 16 residues in the CDR3. This chain's CDR3 is CASSLSASFTYNEQFF. In DNA, the CDR3 is TGTGCCAGCAGCTTATCGGCTAGCTTTACCTACAATGAGCAGTTCTTC.

The rearrangement uses TRBV7-9 and TRBJ1-1; TRBD1 matches at 7 bases. After removal of 4 bases from V and 5 bases from J, the junction contained 7 bases not matched to a gene. Germline V CDR1 and CDR2: SEHNR, FQNEAQ (reference sequence). The CDR3 is 14 residues long. CDR3 bases: TGTGCCAGCAGCTCACAGGGGAGATTAACTGAAGCTTTCTTT. Protein product: CASSSQGRLTEAFF.

This chain uses TRBV11-2 with TRBJ2-1; the D gene is possibly TRBD1 (5 bases). The CDR3 is 13 amino acids. Germline CDR1 reads SGHAT; CDR2 reads FQNNGV. The V end was cut by 3 bases, the J end by 9 bases, with 12 bases between. The CDR3 DNA is TGTGCCAGCAGCTTCGCCGGACAATCTGAGCAGTTCTTC. It encodes CASSFAGQSEQFF.

V is TRBV6-5 and J is TRBJ1-1; D might be TRBD1 (5 bases). The CDR3 covers 14 residues. V was pared by 10 bases and J by 5 bases, with 20 bases between. The germline gives CDR1 MNHEY, CDR2 SVGAGI. The CDR3 here is CATPVGQGITEAFF. The CDR3, as DNA: TGTGCCACCCCCGTGGGGCAGGGTATAACTGAAGCTTTCTTT.

The CDR3 DNA follows: TGTGCCAGCAGCCCCGAAGGGATCACGGGAGTAGGCTTCTTC. It codes for CASSPEGITGVGFF. The V and J genes are TRBV9 and TRBJ2-1; the D gene is possibly TRBD2 (6 bases). The V end lost 4 bases, the J end lost 16 bases, and 24 bases lay between the germline ends. This CDR3 comprises 14 residues. Germline-derived CDR1 and CDR2 are SGDLS and YYNGEE.